Presented here are 13 T cell receptor beta chains from one specimen sequenced in a study of molecular identifiers for immune sequencing clone quantification. TCRdb re-analysed the PCR reads in MiXCR, keeping a single row per CDR3 protein. The sample holds about half a million distinct CDR3 sequences; approximately 25% are singletons and the top ten take approximately 0.76%. Sequenced input: naive CD8+ T cells from blood, with Jurkat cell RNA spiked in. Subset meaning: FACS-sorted CD8+CD4-CCR7+CD45RA+ naive T cells. These receptors all stem from a human donor in good health. Some libraries in this study had Jurkat cell RNA spiked in.

This clonotype was picked up a small number of times. The chain is built from TRBV7-3 and TRBJ1-1; tentatively, D is TRBD1 (6 bases). The V and J ends lost 3 bases and 3 bases respectively, with 14 bases between them. This CDR3 region has 15 residues. Germline V gene lookup returns CDR1 SGHTA and CDR2 FQGTGA. CDR3 in amino acids: CASSFPTGSDTEAFF. The CDR3 DNA is TGTGCCAGCAGCTTTCCCACAGGGTCTGACACTGAAGCTTTCTTT. Combining the CDR3 with reference TRBV7-3 and TRBJ1-1 gives the whole variable domain GAGVSQTPSNKVTEKGKYVELRCDPISGHTALYWYRQSLGQGPEFLIYFQGTGAADDSGLPNDRFFAVRPEGSVSTLKIQRTERGDSAVYLCASSFPTGSDTEAFFGQGTRLTVV.

The V and J genes are TRBV27 and TRBJ2-5, with 7 bases lining up with TRBD2. The V gene end was trimmed by 8 bases and the J gene end by 5 bases; junction bases not matched to a gene: 14. The CDR3 is 15 residues long. From germline, CDR1 is MNHEY and CDR2 SMNVEV (reference sequence). CDR3 DNA sequence: TGTGCCAGCTCCCTAGGTGCGGGAGAGGTGGAGACCCAGTACTTC. This gives the protein CASSLGAGEVETQYF.

Points on this clonotype: A much larger clone lies one base from this, so it may be a read error. The chain links TRBV7-8 to TRBJ2-5, with unresolved D. This CDR3 is built from 16 residues. Germline CDR1 and CDR2: SGHVS and FQNEAQ. Trimming pared 1 base from V and 0 bases from J, leaving 12 bases between. The CDR3 DNA follows: TGTGCCAGCAGCTTAGATAAAACAAAGTACCAAGAGACCCAGTACTTC. It codes for CASSLDKTKYQETQYF.

Ten or more counts support this clonotype. This sequence joins TRBV28 and TRBJ1-2; TRBD1 matches at 8 bases. After removal of 4 bases from V and 1 base from J, the junction contained 8 bases not matched to a gene. Germline lookup yields CDR1 MDHEN and CDR2 SYDVKM. The CDR3 loop spans 16 amino acids. CDR3 loop: CASSWSHRGNNYGYTF. CDR3 bases: TGTGCCAGCAGTTGGTCCCACAGGGGGAATAACTATGGCTACACCTTC.

In this sample, this clonotype turned up a few times. This chain links TRBV14 with TRBJ1-1; D is uncertain. Germline V lookup: CDR1 SGHDN, CDR2 FVKESK. The CDR3 consists of 13 residues. V gave up 1 base and J gave up 3 bases, with 6 bases separating them. The DNA of the CDR3 is TGTGCCAGCAGCCAAGTTCCGTACACTGAAGCTTTCTTT. Its protein is CASSQVPYTEAFF.

In the case of this clonotype: A read error may explain this, as a much larger clone is one base away. This is likely a read error, given that the CDR3 carries no conserved phenylalanine or tryptophan at its end. V and J are TRBV7-9 and TRBJ1-1; no clear D. Per germline, CDR1 SEHNR and CDR2 FQNEAQ (reference sequence). V shed 8 bases and J shed 1 base, with 14 bases lying between them. The CDR3 length is 14 residues. CDR3 sequence (DNA): TGTGCCAGCCTCGGAGGATCCTGGAACACTGAAGCTTTCTTA. Its protein is CASLGGSWNTEAFL.

The chain combines TRBV27 with TRBJ2-7; perhaps D is TRBD1 or TRBD2 (5 bases each). Germline V gene lookup returns CDR1 MNHEY and CDR2 SMNVEV (reference sequence). This CDR3 region has 14 residues. The V and J ends lost 6 bases and 2 bases respectively, with 14 bases between them. Written as DNA, the CDR3 is TGTGCCAGCAGCCACGGGACGGCAACCTACGAGCAGTACTTC. It codes for CASSHGTATYEQYF.

This clonotype was seen a handful of times. The CDR3 loop reads CASSYDGEETQYF. The CDR3 bases are TGTGCCAGCAGTTACGACGGGGAAGAGACCCAGTACTTC. The genes are TRBV6-2 or TRBV6-3 and TRBJ2-5; the D gene is possibly TRBD2 (5 bases). The length of the CDR3 is 13 residues. The ends were cut back, 2 bases at V and 3 bases at J, with 7 bases in the middle. CDR1 is MNHEY, CDR2 SVGEGT, per germline.

In regard to this clonotype: A junction boundary mismatches the germline segment, possibly from a read error. The chain employs TRBV5-6 and TRBJ1-1; D is perhaps TRBD1 (5 bases). There are 13 residues in the CDR3. Germline V gene data show CDR1 as SGHDT and CDR2 as YYEEEE. CDR3 in amino acids: CANSPGEGTEAFF. As DNA, the CDR3 is TGTGCCAACAGCCCGGGGGAGGGCACTGAAGCTTTCTTT.

The chain uses TRBV4-1 and TRBJ2-7; the match to TRBD1 covers 7 bases. V lost 2 bases, J lost 2 bases, and 6 bases stayed unmatched. The CDR3 extends over 15 amino acids. Germline V lookup: CDR1 MGHRA, CDR2 YSYEKL. DNA for the CDR3: TGCGCCAGCAGCCAACGGACAGGTACTCCCTACGAGCAGTACTTC. Residues: CASSQRTGTPYEQYF.

This clonotype was counted a single time. The chain combines TRBV27 with TRBJ2-5; the match to TRBD2 covers 8 bases. Germline V CDR1 and CDR2: MNHEY, SMNVEV (reference sequence). The CDR3 length is 15 residues. The V gene end was trimmed by 4 bases and the J gene end by 3 bases; junction bases not matched to a gene: 7. The CDR3 coding sequence is TGTGCCAGCAGTTCTCGCAGCGGGAGAGAAGAGACCCAGTACTTC. Amino acids: CASSSRSGREETQYF.

The V and J genes are TRBV9 and TRBJ2-1, with 12 bases identical to TRBD2. The CDR3 contains 18 residues. Germline V lookup: CDR1 SGDLS, CDR2 YYNGEE. With 0 bases clipped from V and 10 bases from J, the junction kept 14 bases outside the gene matches. CDR3 protein: CASSVVPLLAGGPGEQFF. The CDR3 coding sequence is TGTGCCAGCAGCGTAGTACCCCTCCTAGCGGGGGGGCCTGGAGAGCAGTTCTTC.

Ten or more counts support this clonotype. This sequence joins TRBV10-3 and TRBJ2-5; the D is unclear. Trimming left V 0 bases short and J 5 bases short, with 4 bases between. Germline loops: CDR1 ENHRY, CDR2 SYGVKD. The CDR3 totals 12 residues. CDR3 loop: CAISESLETQYF. The CDR3 region has the DNA TGTGCCATCAGTGAGTCGCTTGAGACCCAGTACTTC.